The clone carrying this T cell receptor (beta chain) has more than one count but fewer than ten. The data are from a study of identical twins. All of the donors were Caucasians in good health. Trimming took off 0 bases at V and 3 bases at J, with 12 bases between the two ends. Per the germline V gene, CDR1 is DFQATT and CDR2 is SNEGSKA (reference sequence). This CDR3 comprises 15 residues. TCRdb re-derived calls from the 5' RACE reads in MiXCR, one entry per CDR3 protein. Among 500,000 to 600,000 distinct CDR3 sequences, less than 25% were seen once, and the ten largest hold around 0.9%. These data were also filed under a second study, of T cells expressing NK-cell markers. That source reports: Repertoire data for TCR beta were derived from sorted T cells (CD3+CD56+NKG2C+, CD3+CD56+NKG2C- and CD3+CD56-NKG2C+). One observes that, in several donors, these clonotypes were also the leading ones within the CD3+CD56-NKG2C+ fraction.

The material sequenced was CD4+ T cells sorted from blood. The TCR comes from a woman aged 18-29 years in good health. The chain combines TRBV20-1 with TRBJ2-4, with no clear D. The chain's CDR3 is CSARDLEPGKNIQYF. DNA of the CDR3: TGCAGTGCTAGAGATTTAGAACCCGGCAAAAACATTCAGTACTTC.